The TCR beta chain described here comes from a study of blood T cell repertoires in COVID-19. In the study overall: Sites in the United States, Italy and Spain provided acute and convalescent COVID-19 samples. The cDNA or gDNA used as material had been derived from T cells, B-cell-depleted T cells, or PBMCs.

The CDR3 runs to 17 residues. V lost 5 bases to trimming and J lost 1 base; unmatched junction nucleotides: 6. Germline CDR1 reads SGHTA; CDR2 reads FQGNSA. Original data processing: Reference gene primer amplification gave estimated nucleated cell counts. Generated by immunoSEQ multiplex PCR, the TCRdb table keeps only in-frame clones and is missing some. V and J calls and clone size are given by that table; D and trimming were obtained from the DNA. The sample includes a few hundred thousand clones, 88% of them seen just once. The sequence was obtained from a man aged 18 to 29 with active or convalescent COVID-19. The genes are TRBV7-2 and TRBJ2-7; 15 bases fit TRBD2. The sample comprised peripheral blood. The CDR3 region is CASSPGTSGGSSYEQYF. CDR3 sequence (DNA): TGTGCCAGCAGCCCCGGGACTAGCGGGGGGTCTTCCTACGAGCAGTACTTC.